Sequencing of this TCR beta chain was carried out in a study of tumor-infiltrating lymphocytes in primary liver carcinoma. cDNA specific to TCR beta was made from 450 to 500 ng of total RNA, with a constant-region primer employed for priming. Slightly modified ARM-PCR served as the procedure for the TCR beta libraries. These libraries came from three rounds of nested multiplex PCR. Amplification in the first two PCR rounds was performed using TRBV1-TRBV30 forward primers and a C-beta reverse primer for approximately 10 cycles each. TCRdb reprocessed the multiplex PCR reads with MiXCR, giving one entry per CDR3 protein. The sample contains fewer than 250,000 distinct CDR3 sequences, about two thirds of which appear only once. Trimming cost V 3 bases and J 6 bases, with 7 bases left between them. Germline V gene sequence: CDR1 MDHEN, CDR2 SYDVKM. The CDR3 loop spans 12 amino acids. Unsorted whole blood served as the source of blood RNA, and germline DNA was extracted as well.

The clonotype originates from a woman between 55 and 75 years old with primary liver carcinoma and hepatitis B virus infection. Sequenced material: peripheral blood. The chain employs TRBV28 and TRBJ2-3; no reliable D call. The CDR3 coding sequence is TGTGCCAGCAGTTTTGAGGATGATACGCAGTATTTT. It is translated as CASSFEDDTQYF. The full variable domain, rest sourced from reference TRBV28 and TRBJ2-3, is DVKVTQSSRYLVKRTGEKVFLECVQDMDHENMFWYRQDPGLGLRLIYFSYDVKMKEKGDIPEGYSVSREKKERFSLILESASTNQTSMYLCASSFEDDTQYFGPGTRLTVL.